Each of the 31 T cell receptor beta chains below was sequenced from the same sample in a study of cytomegalovirus exposure and HLA in healthy donors. The PCR contained 60 Vbeta and 13 Jbeta primers. TCRdb's copy holds only in-frame clones and misses some; the assay was immunoSEQ multiplex PCR. The table includes approximately 59,000 clones, 60% to 80% detected once. Material: PBMCs. These receptors came from a man aged 35 to 55 in good health and CMV-seropositive.

J is TRBJ1-3 and V is TRBV6-1, with TRBD1 as a possible D gene (6 bases). Germline CDR1 and CDR2: MNHNS and SASEGT. The CDR3 runs 16 residues. The germline V and J ends were trimmed by 4 bases and 0 bases, with 13 bases remaining between them. The CDR3 loop is CASSALRDNSGNTIYF. The CDR3 coding sequence is TGTGCCAGCAGTGCCCTCCGGGACAACTCTGGAAACACCATATATTTT.

The chain recombines TRBV29-1 with TRBJ2-5, with unresolved D. Germline V gene lookup returns CDR1 SQVTM and CDR2 ANQGSEA. CDR3 size: 14 residues. Trimming shortened V by 6 bases and J by 5 bases, and 19 bases separated the two germline ends. The CDR3 spells CSVKYSLWMETQYF. The CDR3 DNA reads TGCAGCGTCAAATACAGCCTGTGGATGGAGACCCAGTACTTC.

This clone came up a few times. The V and J genes are TRBV4-2 and TRBJ2-7, with TRBD1 matching over 8 bases. Germline loops: CDR1 LGHNA, CDR2 YNFKEQ. The CDR3 loop spans 15 amino acids. The ends lost 4 bases at V and 3 bases at J; junction bases unmatched: 8. CDR3 coding DNA: TGTGCCAGCAGCCCGGGACAGGTTATAGACTACGAGCAGTACTTC. Residues: CASSPGQVIDYEQYF.

This chain links TRBV11-2 with TRBJ2-5, with TRBD2 identical over 9 bases. V lost 1 base and J lost 4; bases outside the gene matches: 4. This CDR3 region has 15 residues. The germline gives CDR1 SGHAT, CDR2 FQNNGV. The CDR3 region is CASSLGAGGRETQYF. The CDR3 DNA is TGTGCCAGCAGCTTAGGTGCGGGGGGGCGAGAGACCCAGTACTTC.

The table lists this clone with many counts. This chain joins TRBV4-1 and TRBJ2-1; TRBD2 aligns across 8 bases. Trimming took 0 bases from V and 12 from J; bases not matched to a gene: 13. The CDR3 totals 16 residues. Germline V CDR1 and CDR2: MGHRA, YSYEKL. The CDR3 protein is CASSQDITGGPGGQFF. CDR3 DNA: TGCGCCAGCAGCCAAGATATAACGGGAGGGCCTGGAGGGCAGTTCTTC.

The chain recombines TRBV30 with TRBJ2-1, with 10 bases lining up with TRBD1. J lost 4 bases, V lost 4 bases, and 4 bases had no gene match. Germline CDR1 and CDR2: GTSNPN and SVGIG (reference sequence). This CDR3 has 14 residues. DNA of the CDR3: TGTGCCTGGATTGGGACAGGGGCATACAATGAGCAGTTCTTC. This codes for CAWIGTGAYNEQFF.

This clone showed up just a few times. The chain employs TRBV5-1 and TRBJ2-2, with D uncertain. From germline, CDR1 is SGHRS and CDR2 YFSETQ. The V end lost 0 bases, the J end lost 7 bases, and 7 bases lay between the germline ends. The CDR3 spans 13 residues. CDR3 nucleotide sequence: TGCGCCAGCAGCTTGGGCGAGGACGGGGAGCTGTTTTTT. It translates to CASSLGEDGELFF.

The chain employs TRBV6-1 and TRBJ2-7; 9 bases map to TRBD1. The CDR3 runs 15 residues. Germline CDR1 and CDR2: MNHNS and SASEGT. Trimming took 4 bases from V and 7 from J; bases not matched to a gene: 11. The CDR3 here is CASSAMDRGIGEQYF. The CDR3 region has the DNA TGTGCCAGCAGTGCCATGGACAGGGGCATAGGGGAGCAGTACTTC.

V and J are TRBV14 and TRBJ2-7, with a weak D call TRBD2 (9 bases). The germline V and J ends were trimmed by 6 bases and 9 bases, with 30 bases remaining between them. This CDR3 contains 17 residues. Germline lookup yields CDR1 SGHDN and CDR2 FVKESK. The CDR3 loop reads CASRSTGGKGGRDRQYF. DNA for the CDR3: TGTGCCAGCAGGAGTACAGGGGGAAAAGGCGGGAGGGACCGGCAGTACTTC.

The CDR3: CASSQDLGSGVNGYTF. The CDR3, as DNA: TGCGCCAGCAGCCAAGATTTGGGTTCGGGGGTGAATGGCTACACCTTC. This sequence joins TRBV4-1 and TRBJ1-2, with a possible D match to TRBD1 (5 bases). The CDR3 length is 16 residues. Trimming shortened V by 0 bases and J by 6 bases, and 17 bases separated the two germline ends. Per germline, CDR1 MGHRA and CDR2 YSYEKL.

This clone has more than one count but fewer than ten. This chain uses TRBV30 with TRBJ2-7; 9 nucleotides agree with TRBD1. Germline V gene data show CDR1 as GTSNPN and CDR2 as SVGIG (reference sequence). Trimming removed 2 bases from V and 3 bases from J; junction bases left unmatched: 2. This CDR3 region has 13 residues. CDR3 nucleotides: TGTGCCTGGAGTAGGGGACAGGGCTACGAGCAGTACTTC. As protein: CAWSRGQGYEQYF.

The chain recombines TRBV10-3 with TRBJ2-7; 11 bases match TRBD1. Looked up from germline, CDR1 is ENHRY and CDR2 is SYGVKD. The CDR3 runs 14 residues. The V and J ends lost 6 bases and 3 bases, in that order; junction bases with no gene match: 4. This CDR3 reads CAISGTGGIYEQYF. In DNA form, the CDR3 reads TGTGCCATCAGCGGGACAGGGGGGATCTACGAGCAGTACTTC.

This clone showed up just a few times. This chain links TRBV5-1 with TRBJ1-2; TRBD1 is a possible D gene (6 bases). The germline V gene has CDR1 SGHRS and CDR2 YFSETQ. V shed 4 bases and J shed 10 bases, with 26 bases lying between them. The CDR3 covers 16 residues. The chain's CDR3 is CASSMDSDLGVNVYTF. CDR3 DNA: TGCGCCAGCAGCATGGACAGTGACCTGGGAGTTAATGTCTACACCTTC.

The rearrangement uses TRBV11-2 and TRBJ2-1, with 7 nucleotides matching TRBD1. CDR3 length equals 14 residues. Per germline, CDR1 SGHAT and CDR2 FQNNGV. Trimming at V came to 11 bases and at J to 5 bases, leaving 12 bases not matched to a gene. In DNA form, the CDR3 reads TGTGCCGTGGGGCTGGGACAGAAAAACAATGAGCAGTTCTTC. It is translated as CAVGLGQKNNEQFF.

The chain links TRBV23-1 to TRBJ1-2, with a possible D match to TRBD1 (6 bases). TRBV23-1 is an open reading frame whose function is uncertain. This CDR3 has 15 amino acids. V gave up 2 bases and J gave up 8 bases, with 18 bases separating them. Written as DNA, the CDR3 is TGCGCCAGCAGTCAACCCGGGGGGGGCAGGGAGGGCTACACCTTC. Its protein is CASSQPGGGREGYTF.

The chain employs TRBV18 and TRBJ1-5, with TRBD1 matching 10 bases. Per the germline V gene, CDR1 is KGHSH and CDR2 is LQKENI. The CDR3 totals 15 residues. Trimming at V came to 4 bases and at J to 2 bases, leaving 2 bases not matched to a gene. The CDR3 DNA follows: TGTGCCAGCTCACTCGGACAGGGGGGCAATCAGCCCCAGCATTTT. Amino acids: CASSLGQGGNQPQHF.

The V call is TRBV4-1, the J call TRBJ2-5; 9 bases match TRBD1. Germline-derived CDR1 and CDR2 are MGHRA and YSYEKL. The CDR3 extends over 16 amino acids. Germline trimming cut 0 bases from V and 4 bases from J; bases unmatched to any gene: 6. The CDR3 loop is CASSQEGLQGAETQYF. CDR3 sequence (DNA): TGCGCCAGCAGCCAAGAAGGTCTACAGGGGGCAGAGACCCAGTACTTC.

The V and J genes are TRBV29-1 and TRBJ2-6; D unresolved. The CDR3 length is 15 residues. Germline CDR1 is SQVTM and CDR2 is ANQGSEA. Trimming took off 1 base at V and 4 bases at J, with 11 bases between the two ends. CDR3 in amino acids: CSVEVWRLGANVLTF. The CDR3 region has the DNA TGCAGCGTTGAAGTGTGGCGGCTCGGGGCCAACGTCCTGACTTTC.

The chain uses TRBV10-3 and TRBJ1-5; maybe TRBD1 (5 bases). Germline V CDR1 and CDR2: ENHRY, SYGVKD. The CDR3 covers 13 residues. This CDR3 reads CASTPRDDQPQHF. The CDR3, as DNA: TGTGCATCCACCCCCAGGGATGATCAGCCCCAGCATTTT.

The V gene is TRBV15, the J gene TRBJ2-3; no clear D. CDR1 and CDR2 (germline): LNHNV, YYDKDF (reference sequence). This CDR3 has 15 amino acids. V was trimmed by 0 bases and J by 2 bases, leaving 9 bases between them. The CDR3 sequence: CATSRDPQFTDTQYF. The DNA for the CDR3 is TGTGCCACCAGCAGAGATCCGCAGTTCACAGATACGCAGTATTTT.

The CDR3 region is CASSIDQAYEQYF. CDR3 DNA sequence: TGTGCCAGTAGTATAGATCAGGCCTACGAGCAGTACTTC. The chain carries TRBV19 and TRBJ2-7; no clear D. The CDR3 length is 13 residues. V was shortened by 0 bases and J by 2 bases, with 5 bases between the two germline ends. Per the germline V gene, CDR1 is LNHDA and CDR2 is SQIVND (reference sequence).

Written as DNA, the CDR3 is TGTGCCAGTAAAAAAGCGGGAGAGACCGGGGAGCTGTTTTTT. Residues: CASKKAGETGELFF. The chain couples TRBV6-4 to TRBJ2-2; the match to TRBD2 covers 8 bases. The germline CDR1 and CDR2 sequences are MRHNA and SNTAGT. The ends lost 9 bases at V and 5 bases at J; junction bases unmatched: 8. CDR3 length: 14 residues.

The chain joins TRBV6-5 to TRBJ2-7; D is ambiguous. There are 12 residues in the CDR3. V lost 7 bases and J lost 6, with 13 bases in between. Germline V gene lookup returns CDR1 MNHEY and CDR2 SVGAGI. The CDR3 spells CASNTPLSEQYF. CDR3 coding DNA: TGTGCCAGCAACACGCCCTTGTCCGAGCAGTACTTC.

The chain uses TRBV2 and TRBJ2-2; TRBD2 might be the D (7 bases). The CDR3 is made up of 15 amino acids. Germline V gives CDR1 SNHLY, CDR2 FYNNEI. The ends were cut back, 7 bases at V and 5 bases at J, with 17 bases in the middle. CDR3 sequence (DNA): TGTGCCAGCAAGACCGACGGGGGGCGAACCGGGGAGCTGTTTTTT. It specifies CASKTDGGRTGELFF.

The gene calls are TRBV18 and TRBJ1-5, with D possibly matching TRBD1 (5 bases). CDR1 is KGHSH, CDR2 LQKENI, per germline. The CDR3 extends over 14 amino acids. Trimming took 2 bases from V and 6 from J, leaving 11 bases between them. The CDR3 sequence is CASSPSRDLQPQHF. The DNA for the CDR3 is TGTGCCAGCTCACCAAGCAGGGATCTTCAGCCCCAGCATTTT.

The rearrangement joins TRBV25-1 to TRBJ1-2; 7 bases map to TRBD1. Germline CDR1 is MGHDK and CDR2 is SYGVNS. After removal of 5 bases from V and 10 bases from J, the junction contained 7 bases not matched to a gene. This CDR3 comprises 12 residues. Written as DNA, the CDR3 is TGTGCCAGCAGTCTCGGAGGGGGCGACTACACCTTC. Protein sequence: CASSLGGGDYTF.

The chain links TRBV11-3 to TRBJ2-3, with 7 bases identical to TRBD2. CDR1 and CDR2 (germline): SGHNT, YENEEA. With 7 bases clipped from V and 3 bases from J, the junction kept 4 bases outside the gene matches. The CDR3 is 13 residues long. The CDR3 loop reads CASKRGSTDTQYF. Written as DNA, the CDR3 is TGTGCCAGCAAGCGCGGGAGTACAGATACGCAGTATTTT.

This clone was recorded a few times. J is TRBJ1-3 and V is TRBV2; 7 nucleotides align to TRBD1. V lost 2 bases and J lost 2; bases outside the gene matches: 0. CDR3 length equals 14 residues. Germline CDR1 reads SNHLY; CDR2 reads FYNNEI. CDR3 DNA sequence: TGTGCCAGCAGTGAACAGGGGGCTGGAAACACCATATATTTT. Residues: CASSEQGAGNTIYF.

The genes are TRBV30 and TRBJ2-5, with unresolved D. CDR1 is GTSNPN and CDR2 is SVGIG in the germline V gene (reference sequence). The V and J ends lost 4 bases and 1 base respectively, with 10 bases between them. The CDR3 totals 13 residues. The CDR3 loop reads CAWTSIAQETQYF. The CDR3 DNA sequence: TGTGCCTGGACTAGTATCGCCCAAGAGACCCAGTACTTC.

The chain recombines TRBV28 with TRBJ2-5; weak D call: TRBD1 (6 bases). Trimming took off 10 bases at V and 4 bases at J, with 13 bases between the two ends. The CDR3 sequence is 12 residues long. Germline loops: CDR1 MDHEN, CDR2 SYDVKM. The CDR3 loop reads CATTTGPETQYF. The CDR3 DNA reads TGTGCCACAACAACAGGGCCAGAGACCCAGTACTTC.

The chain is built from TRBV19 and TRBJ2-2; D is possibly TRBD1 (5 bases). V was clipped by 3 bases and J by 5 bases, with 13 bases between them. CDR1 and CDR2 (germline): LNHDA, SQIVND (reference sequence). The CDR3 extends over 15 amino acids. The CDR3 loop is CASSMSKGRTGELFF. CDR3 nucleotide sequence: TGTGCCAGTAGTATGTCTAAGGGGCGGACCGGGGAGCTGTTTTTT.